Shown below are 30 T cell receptor beta chains from a single sample sequenced in a study of T cells in women clearing cervical HPV infection. Libraries were prepared by immunoSEQ multiplex PCR; TCRdb keeps only in-frame clonotypes and omits some of them. The specimen's table records around 20,000 clones. Sequenced material: blood buffy coat. These receptors came from a woman aged 18 to 75 with a cervical HPV16 infection that either progressed to CIN3+ or cleared (not recorded which).

Turning to this clone: The CDR3 extends 3 residues past the end of the read, so its final part is completed from the germline J gene. The chain recombines TRBV2 with TRBJ1-4; 8 nucleotides line up with TRBD1. CDR1 is SNHLY, CDR2 FYNNEI, per germline. This CDR3 comprises 14 residues. J was trimmed by 6 bases and V by 7 bases; bases with no gene match: 7. The sequenced CDR3 bases are TGTGCCAGCAACCCGACAGGGGTGGATGAAAAA. Amino acid sequence: CASNPTGVDEK. The entire CDR3 is CASNPTGVDEKLFF.

With regard to this clone: From the germline J gene comes the end of the CDR3, since the read stops 3 residues before it. The chain links TRBV28 to TRBJ2-3, with 7 bases that match TRBD2. V lost 7 bases to trimming and J lost 0 bases; unmatched junction nucleotides: 13. CDR3 length equals 17 residues. Germline V gene lookup returns CDR1 MDHEN and CDR2 SYDVKM. The CDR3 loop reads CASIIGSLAVSTDTQYF. CDR3 DNA (partial): TGTGCCAGCATCATCGGCTCTCTAGCGGTTAGCACAGATACG.

As to this clone: From the germline J gene comes the end of the CDR3, since the read stops 3 residues before it. The chain links TRBV5-1 to TRBJ1-1, with D tentatively TRBD1 (5 bases). The V gene's germline CDR1 is SGHRS and CDR2 YFSETQ. Trimming took off 4 bases at V and 3 bases at J, with 13 bases between the two ends. The CDR3 consists of 14 residues. Partial CDR3 DNA: TGCGCCAGCAGCAGCTCTGGGGGGTACACTGAA. It codes for CASSSSGGYTE. The full CDR3 sequence reads CASSSSGGYTEAFF.

A note on this clone: The CDR3 end falls 3 residues outside the read, so it is completed with the germline J gene. The genes are TRBV20-1 and TRBJ2-5; TRBD2 matches 11 bases. Germline-derived CDR1 and CDR2 are DFQATT and SNEGSKA (reference sequence). This CDR3 is 17 amino acids long. V shed 6 bases, J shed 7 bases, and the junction held 19 bases outside the gene matches. Partial CDR3 DNA: TGCAGTGCGGAGACTAGCGGGGCGGACCTCATGTGGGCGACC. Translated: CSAETSGADLMWAT. The whole CDR3 sequence is CSAETSGADLMWATQYF.

About this clone itself: Coverage ceases 3 residues before the CDR3 finishes, and the germline J gene fills in the end. The chain employs TRBV5-4 and TRBJ1-1; 9 positions match TRBD1. The CDR3 length is 16 residues. Germline CDR1 is SGHNT and CDR2 is YYREEE (reference sequence). After removal of 6 bases from V and 0 bases from J, the junction contained 9 bases not matched to a gene. CDR3 DNA (partial): TGTGCCAGCAACAAACAGGGGGCGGCTATGAACACTGAA. The encoded protein is CASNKQGAAMNTE. The CDR3 reads in full as CASNKQGAAMNTEAFF. Based on the CDR3 plus reference TRBV5-4 and TRBJ1-1, the full variable domain is ETGVTQSPTHLIKTRGQQVTLRCSSQSGHNTVSWYQQALGQGPQFIFQYYREEENGRGNFPPRFSGLQFPNYSSELNVNALELDDSALYLCASNKQGAAMNTEAFFGQGTRLTVV.

The covered CDR3 bases are TGCGCCAGCAGCTTGTCGGGAGATACG. Its translation is CASSLSGDT. The entire CDR3 reads CASSLSGDTQYF. The rearrangement uses TRBV5-1 and TRBJ2-3; D is ambiguous. With the read ending 3 residues before the CDR3 end, the germline J gene is used to fill in that end. Trimming removed 1 base from V and 5 bases from J, with 5 bases in between. This CDR3 comprises 12 residues. Germline CDR1 reads SGHRS; CDR2 reads YFSETQ.

Remarks on this clone: Read data end 3 residues before the CDR3 end; the end is taken from the germline J gene. The gene calls are TRBV5-6 and TRBJ2-7; D may be TRBD1 (6 bases). Germline V gene data show CDR1 as SGHDT and CDR2 as YYEEEE. The CDR3 is 14 residues long. The V gene lost 3 bases and the J gene lost 4 bases, with 14 bases spanning the gap. CDR3 sequence: CASSSGQGSYEQYF. The covered CDR3 bases are TGTGCCAGCAGCTCGGGACAAGGGTCTTACGAG.

CDR3 sequence: CASSFLGQGGYNEQFF. The CDR3 bases that were read are TGTGCCAGCAGTTTCTTAGGACAGGGAGGATACAATGAG. The chain employs TRBV6-2 or TRBV6-3 and TRBJ2-1; 8 bases align to TRBD1. The read falls 3 residues short of the CDR3 end, and the missing part is taken from the germline J gene. CDR1 is MNHEY and CDR2 is SVGEGT in the germline V gene. CDR3 length equals 16 residues. J gave up 4 bases and V 4 bases, and 9 bases lay outside the gene matches.

About this clone: The read halts 3 residues ahead of the CDR3 end, with the missing end drawn from the germline J gene. The chain couples TRBV7-9 to TRBJ1-3, with unresolved D. Trimming left V 5 bases short and J 3 bases short, with 2 bases between. The CDR3 runs 11 residues. Looked up from germline, CDR1 is SEHNR and CDR2 is FQNEAQ (reference sequence). The CDR3 loop reads CASSLGNTIYF. The sequenced part of the CDR3 DNA is TGTGCCAGCAGCCTTGGAAACACC.

Comment on this clone: Read coverage stops 3 residues before the CDR3 terminus; the germline J gene supplies the remainder. The chain uses TRBV19 and TRBJ1-4, with D possibly TRBD1 on 6 matching bases. Germline V gives CDR1 LNHDA, CDR2 SQIVND (reference sequence). V was trimmed by 4 bases and J by 6 bases, leaving 15 bases between them. The CDR3 length is 15 residues. CDR3 DNA, as far as it was read: TGTGCCAGTAGTACTCTCGCAGGGGCTGATGAAAAA. It yields the protein CASSTLAGADEK. The CDR3, in full, reads CASSTLAGADEKLFF.

Comments on this clone: The read stops 3 residues short of the end of the CDR3; the missing end is completed from the germline J gene. The V call is TRBV2, the J call TRBJ2-6; a weak D match, TRBD1 (6 bases). Looked up from germline, CDR1 is SNHLY and CDR2 is FYNNEI. The ends were cut back, 10 bases at V and 0 bases at J, with 19 bases in the middle. This CDR3 comprises 17 residues. CDR3 sequence: CATQDSPTVSGANVLTF. Partial CDR3 DNA: TGTGCCACCCAGGACAGTCCTACCGTCTCTGGGGCCAACGTC.

The CDR3 region is CASSLRTGGVGELFF. CDR3 DNA (partial): TGCGCCAGCAGCCTACGGACAGGGGGCGTGGGGGAG. This rearrangement joins TRBV4-1 to TRBJ2-2; TRBD1 matches 11 bases. From the germline J gene comes the end of the CDR3, since the read stops 3 residues before it. V trimming: 4 bases; J trimming: 8 bases; junction bases outside the gene matches: 6. The CDR3 totals 15 residues. Germline values: CDR1 MGHRA, CDR2 YSYEKL.

About this clone itself: The CDR3 end falls 3 residues outside the read, so it is completed with the germline J gene. The chain is built from TRBV2 and TRBJ1-1; D is uncertain. Germline assignment: CDR1 SNHLY and CDR2 FYNNEI. The CDR3 runs 14 residues. V was pared by 2 bases and J by 1 base, with 8 bases between. The CDR3 sequence is CASSESGENTEAFF. The CDR3 bases that were read are TGTGCCAGCAGTGAATCCGGGGAGAACACTGAA.

As for this clone: The CDR3 goes on 3 residues after the read ends, and that part is filled in from the germline J gene. This rearrangement joins TRBV5-4 to TRBJ2-5; maybe TRBD2 (6 bases). Germline CDR1 SGHNT, CDR2 YYREEE (reference sequence). CDR3 length equals 15 residues. V was clipped by 4 bases and J by 2 bases, with 15 bases between them. CDR3 DNA, as far as it was read: TGTGCCAGCAGCCATGCCTCGCGGGGACAAGAGACC. It yields the protein CASSHASRGQET. The entire CDR3 reads CASSHASRGQETQYF.

The CDR3: CASSSPRPLAGDTDTQYF. The covered CDR3 bases are TGTGCCAGCAGTTCCCCACGTCCGCTCGCGGGGGACACAGATACG. The gene calls are TRBV28 and TRBJ2-3; 7 bases match TRBD2. The observed sequence ends 3 residues before the CDR3 terminus, with the missing tail filled in from the germline J gene. Germline CDR1 reads MDHEN; CDR2 reads SYDVKM. This CDR3 spans 18 amino acids. Unmatched junction bases numbered 15, after V lost 4 bases and J lost 2 bases.

Comments on this clone: The observed sequence ends 3 residues before the CDR3 terminus, with the missing tail filled in from the germline J gene. V is TRBV7-2 and J is TRBJ2-7; tentative D call: TRBD1 (6 bases). The CDR3 is 13 amino acids. Germline V gene sequence: CDR1 SGHTA, CDR2 FQGNSA. V shed 10 bases and J shed 0 bases, with 13 bases lying between them. CDR3 region: CAMSWGPSYEQYF. CDR3 bases read: TGTGCCATGTCATGGGGGCCCTCCTACGAG.

On this clone: The sequenced fragment ends 3 residues before the CDR3 boundary, so the rest is inferred from the germline J gene. The V call is TRBV19, the J call TRBJ2-3, with 7 bases matching TRBD2. The germline CDR1 and CDR2 sequences are LNHDA and SQIVND (reference sequence). The V and J ends lost 7 bases and 2 bases, in that order; junction bases with no gene match: 6. The CDR3 contains 14 residues. CDR3 DNA (partial): TGTGCCAGTATGCGAGCGGGGCTCACAGATACG. Translated, it gives CASMRAGLTDT. The CDR3 as a whole reads CASMRAGLTDTQYF.

On this clone: The read terminates 3 residues before the CDR3 end, so the remaining end is supplied by the germline J gene. The rearrangement joins TRBV2 to TRBJ2-1; a weak D match, TRBD1 (5 bases). The CDR3 length is 14 residues. Germline CDR1 is SNHLY and CDR2 is FYNNEI. V lost 6 bases and J lost 3, with 12 bases in between. CDR3 region: CASRDKLNYNEQFF. CDR3 DNA (partial): TGTGCCAGCAGGGACAAATTGAACTACAATGAG.

Notes on this clone: The CDR3 extends 3 residues past the end of the read, so its final part is completed from the germline J gene. V usage is TRBV20-1 and J usage is TRBJ2-3; 12 bases fit TRBD1. This CDR3 has 14 amino acids. Germline CDR1 reads DFQATT; CDR2 reads SNEGSKA (reference sequence). Germline trimming cut 6 bases from V and 4 bases from J; bases unmatched to any gene: 5. The CDR3 reads CSATGTGGSDTQYF. The part of the CDR3 DNA that was read is TGCAGTGCCACCGGGACAGGGGGCTCAGATACG.

Note on this clone: The read comes to an end 3 residues before the CDR3 does, leaving the germline J gene to fill in the end. The chain carries TRBV20-1 and TRBJ1-4, with TRBD1 matching 7 bases. The CDR3 extends over 15 amino acids. J was trimmed by 5 bases and V by 3 bases; bases with no gene match: 9. Per the germline V gene, CDR1 is DFQATT and CDR2 is SNEGSKA (reference sequence). CDR3 sequence: CSARKDRVSNEKLFF. Incomplete CDR3 DNA: TGCAGTGCTAGGAAAGACAGGGTGTCGAATGAAAAA.

Comments on this clone: The CDR3 goes on 3 residues after the read ends, and that part is filled in from the germline J gene. The rearrangement joins TRBV14 to TRBJ1-4; D not certain. The CDR3 totals 14 residues. Germline loops: CDR1 SGHDN, CDR2 FVKESK. The part of the CDR3 DNA that was read is TGTGCCAGCAGCCAAGATCGGGGAAATTCACCA. Protein: CASSQDRGNSP. The entire CDR3 sequence reads CASSQDRGNSPLFF.

On this clone itself: The read stops 3 residues short of the end of the CDR3; the missing end is completed from the germline J gene. The chain carries TRBV5-6 and TRBJ1-2; D remains unclear. From germline, CDR1 is SGHDT and CDR2 YYEEEE. CDR3 length equals 15 residues. The ends were cut back, 6 bases at V and 5 bases at J, with 20 bases in the middle. The CDR3 bases that were read are TGTGCCAGCAACTCCCCCAGTCGCGGAGAATATGGC. Its translation: CASNSPSRGEYG. The whole CDR3 region reads CASNSPSRGEYGYTF.

Note on this clone: With the read ending 3 residues before the CDR3 end, the germline J gene is used to fill in that end. The chain has TRBV7-6 and TRBJ2-7, with 11 bases aligning to TRBD1. V was clipped by 5 bases and J by 3 bases; unmatched bases: 3. CDR1 is SGHVS and CDR2 is FNYEAQ in the germline V gene. CDR3 length: 14 amino acids. The CDR3 reads CASSPGTGGYEQYF. CDR3 bases read: TGTGCCAGCAGCCCCGGGACAGGGGGCTACGAG. The full variable domain, rest sourced from reference TRBV7-6 and TRBJ2-7, is GAGVSQSPRYKVTKRGQDVALRCDPISGHVSLYWYRQALGQGPEFLTYFNYEAQQDKSGLPNDRFSAERPEGSISTLTIQRTEQRDSAMYRCASSPGTGGYEQYFGPGTRLTVT.

In regard to this clone: The CDR3 goes on 3 residues after the read ends, and that part is filled in from the germline J gene. The chain couples TRBV30 to TRBJ2-3; TRBD2 matches at 9 bases. Per the germline V gene, CDR1 is GTSNPN and CDR2 is SVGIG (reference sequence). Trimming cost V 1 base and J 1 base; bases outside gene matches: 3. The CDR3 has 15 residues. The CDR3 DNA, read in part, is TGTGCCTGGAGTGAGAAGCGGGGGGGCACAGATACG. Protein sequence: CAWSEKRGGTDT. The whole CDR3 sequence is CAWSEKRGGTDTQYF.

As to this clone: The CDR3 extends 3 residues past the end of the read, so its final part is completed from the germline J gene. The V and J genes are TRBV18 and TRBJ1-2, with no clear D. Germline V gene data show CDR1 as KGHSH and CDR2 as LQKENI. This CDR3 is built from 15 residues. The CDR3 DNA, read in part, is TGTGCCAGCTCACCCCGATTGAATGCCAAAAACATC. Translating gives CASSPRLNAKNI. The CDR3 reads in full as CASSPRLNAKNIYTF.

Comments on this clone: The sequenced fragment ends 3 residues before the CDR3 boundary, so the rest is inferred from the germline J gene. The V gene is TRBV18, the J gene TRBJ2-7; 9 bases agree with TRBD1. Germline V CDR1 and CDR2: KGHSH, LQKENI. The CDR3 sequence is 14 residues long. The V and J ends lost 3 bases and 3 bases, in that order; junction bases with no gene match: 3. The CDR3 bases that were read are TGTGCCAGCTCACCTATGACAGGGGGCTACGAG. It codes for CASSPMTGGYE. The full-length CDR3 reads as CASSPMTGGYEQYF.

A word on this clone: The read gets to within 3 residues of the CDR3 end, and the germline J gene fills in the rest. The chain has TRBV12-3 or TRBV12-4 and TRBJ2-1, with D possibly being TRBD2 (5 bases). V lost 3 bases and J 5 bases, leaving 14 bases between the germline ends. The CDR3 loop spans 15 amino acids. Incomplete CDR3 DNA: TGTGCCAGCAGTTTCCCAACTAGTTCAGACAATGAG. Encoded protein: CASSFPTSSDNE. The full-length CDR3 reads as CASSFPTSSDNEQFF.

Of note for this clone: Read coverage stops 3 residues before the CDR3 terminus; the germline J gene supplies the remainder. The rearrangement joins TRBV2 to TRBJ1-2; the match to TRBD1 covers 8 bases. Germline V gene lookup returns CDR1 SNHLY and CDR2 FYNNEI. The CDR3 totals 14 residues. V gave up 3 bases and J gave up 3 bases; unmatched junction bases: 3. CDR3 sequence reads: CASSEETGDYGYTF. CDR3 bases read: TGTGCCAGCAGTGAGGAGACAGGGGACTATGGC.

Concerning this clone itself: The observed sequence ends 3 residues before the CDR3 terminus, with the missing tail filled in from the germline J gene. The chain has TRBV18 and TRBJ1-1, with D perhaps matching TRBD1 (5 bases). CDR1 is KGHSH, CDR2 LQKENI, per germline. V lost 6 bases to trimming and J lost 0 bases, with 14 bases between them. The CDR3 consists of 15 residues. CDR3 in amino acids: CASSASGIMNTEAFF. CDR3 DNA, as far as it was read: TGTGCCAGCTCCGCTTCAGGGATCATGAACACTGAA.

Of note for this clone: Read coverage stops 3 residues before the CDR3 terminus; the germline J gene supplies the remainder. The chain employs TRBV18 and TRBJ1-2; 12 positions match TRBD1. Germline trimming cut 4 bases from V and 4 bases from J; bases unmatched to any gene: 7. The CDR3 covers 16 residues. Germline V gene sequence: CDR1 KGHSH, CDR2 LQKENI. Partial CDR3 DNA: TGTGCCAGCTCACTAAGTCCGGGACAGGGGGCCTATGGC. Its protein product is CASSLSPGQGAYG. The whole CDR3 is CASSLSPGQGAYGYTF. Variable domain in full (rest from reference TRBV18 and TRBJ1-2): NAGVMQNPRHLVRRRGQEARLRCSPMKGHSHVYWYRQLPEEGLKFMVYLQKENIIDESGMPKERFSAEFPKEGPSILRIQQVVRGDSAAYFCASSLSPGQGAYGYTFGSGTRLTVV.